This T cell receptor beta chain derives from a study of blood T cell repertoires in COVID-19. Looking at the study overall: COVID-19 samples collected from the United States, Italy and Spain covered acute and convalescent phases. The analysed material was cDNA or gDNA that came from T cells, B-cell-depleted T cells, or PBMCs.

CDR3 length equals 13 residues. The V and J ends lost 8 bases and 7 bases respectively, with 15 bases between them. In the original processing: By means of reference gene primer amplification, nucleated cell counts were estimated. Assay used: immunoSEQ multiplex PCR; TCRdb lists only in-frame clones, some missing. V, J and clone size derive from that table, while D and trimming were established from the DNA sequence. The data contain approximately 300,000 clones, about 84% of them seen just once; the ten biggest clones take up around 1.7%. This clone came up a few times. The sequence came from a woman between 50 and 59 years old with acute or convalescent COVID-19. The chain combines TRBV12-3 or TRBV12-4 with TRBJ1-5, with D unclear. The sequencing sample was made of peripheral blood. CDR3 sequence: CASRRQVGQPQHF. Here the CDR3 DNA reads TGTGCCAGCCGTCGGCAGGTTGGCCAGCCCCAGCATTTT.